This TCR beta chain is from a study of PD-1 blockade in classical Hodgkin lymphoma. Study-wide results and limits: With CD4+ cells, TCR diversity rose significantly by C4D1, but not with CD8+ cells. Patients newly diagnosed and complete responders had comparable baseline diversity. Healthy donors were reported to have higher baseline TCR diversity than newly diagnosed patients.

CDR3 length equals 13 residues. The germline CDR1 and CDR2 sequences are GTSNPN and SVGIG (reference sequence). V lost 2 bases and J lost 5; bases outside the gene matches: 3. There was relapse after autologous stem cell transplantation in every patient, and there was variation in brentuximab vedotin exposure. When best responses were assessed, they were complete response, partial response or progressive disease. Clones were read by immunoSEQ multiplex PCR, and TCRdb kept only the in-frame ones, dropping some. The sample lists about 21,000 clones; over 65% were seen once. Remarks on this clone: Its target is not known.

The clonotype originates from a human donor with classical Hodgkin lymphoma. Sequencing used peripheral blood mononuclear cells (PBMCs), obtained at baseline. The rearrangement links TRBV30 to TRBJ2-5; TRBD1 matches 9 bases. CDR3 sequence (DNA): TGTGCCTGGAGTAACGGACAGGGGGAGACCCAGTACTTC. Translated, it gives CAWSNGQGETQYF.